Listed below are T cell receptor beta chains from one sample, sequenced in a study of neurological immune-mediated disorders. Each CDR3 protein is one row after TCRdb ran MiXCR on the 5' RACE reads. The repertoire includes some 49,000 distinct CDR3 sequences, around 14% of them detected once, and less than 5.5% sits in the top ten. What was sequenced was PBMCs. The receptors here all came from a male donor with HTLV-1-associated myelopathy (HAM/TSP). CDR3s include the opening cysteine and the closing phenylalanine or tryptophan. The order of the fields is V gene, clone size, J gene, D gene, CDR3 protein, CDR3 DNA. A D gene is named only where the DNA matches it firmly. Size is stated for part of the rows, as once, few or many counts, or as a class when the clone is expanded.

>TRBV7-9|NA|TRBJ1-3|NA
CASSFGEAGNTIYF
TGTGCCAGCAGCTTCGGCGAGGCTGGAAACACCATATATTTT
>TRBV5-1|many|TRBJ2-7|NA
CASSLAGNYEQYF
TGCGCCAGCAGCTTGGCAGGGAACTACGAGCAGTACTTC
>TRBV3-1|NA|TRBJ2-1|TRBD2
CASSPGGEYNEQFF
TGTGCCAGCAGCCCGGGGGGAGAGTACAATGAGCAGTTCTTC
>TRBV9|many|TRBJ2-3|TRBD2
CASSPRLAGGQDTQYF
TGTGCCAGCAGCCCCCGACTAGCGGGGGGGCAGGATACGCAGTATTTT
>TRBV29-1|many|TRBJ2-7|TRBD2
CSVKTSGGGYEQYF
TGCAGCGTTAAGACTAGCGGGGGAGGATACGAGCAGTACTTC
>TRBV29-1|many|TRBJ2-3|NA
CSVIAVKSTDTQYF
TGCAGCGTCATAGCGGTGAAAAGCACAGATACGCAGTATTTT
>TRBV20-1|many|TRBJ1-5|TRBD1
CSARALGQGAFNQPQHF
TGCAGTGCCAGGGCCCTGGGACAGGGGGCCTTCAATCAGCCCCAGCATTTT
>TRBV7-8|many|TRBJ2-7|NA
CASRGPPPGEQYF
TGTGCCAGCAGGGGCCCTCCCCCGGGTGAGCAGTACTTC
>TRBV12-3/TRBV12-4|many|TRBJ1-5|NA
CASSQGSNQPQHF
TGTGCCAGCAGTCAAGGGAGCAATCAGCCCCAGCATTTT
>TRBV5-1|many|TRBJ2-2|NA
CASSLVNSNTGELFF
TGCGCCAGCAGCTTGGTCAATTCGAACACCGGGGAGCTGTTTTTT
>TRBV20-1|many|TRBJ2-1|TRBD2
CSASGLAGRYNEQFF
TGCAGTGCTTCCGGACTAGCGGGACGTTACAATGAGCAGTTCTTC
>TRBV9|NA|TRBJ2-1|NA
CASSVALGNEQFF
TGTGCCAGCAGCGTAGCTTTAGGCAATGAGCAGTTCTTC
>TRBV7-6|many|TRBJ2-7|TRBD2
CASSSREAGPLYEQYF
TGTGCCAGCAGCTCCCGGGAGGCAGGACCGCTCTACGAGCAGTACTTC
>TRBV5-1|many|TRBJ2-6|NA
CASSSAWGALGANVLTF
TGCGCCAGCAGCAGCGCGTGGGGGGCGCTTGGGGCCAACGTCCTGACTTTC
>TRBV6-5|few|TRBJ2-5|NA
CASSYSRETQYF
TGTGCCAGCAGTTACTCGAGGGAGACCCAGTACTTC
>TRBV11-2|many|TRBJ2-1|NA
CASSNGPTEQFF
TGTGCCAGCAGCAACGGACCTACTGAGCAGTTCTTC
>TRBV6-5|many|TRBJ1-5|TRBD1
CASSPTAAGGRNQPQHF
TGTGCCAGCAGCCCTACGGCGGCAGGGGGCAGAAATCAGCCCCAGCATTTT
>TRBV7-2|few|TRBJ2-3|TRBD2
CASSRRGGTDTQYF
TGTGCCAGCAGCCGGCGGGGGGGTACAGATACGCAGTATTTT
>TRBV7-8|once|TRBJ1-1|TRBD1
CASSLDRVEAFF
TGTGCCAGCAGCTTGGACAGGGTCGAAGCTTTCTTT
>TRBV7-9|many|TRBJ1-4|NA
CASGLRQSRKLFF
TGTGCCAGCGGGCTGAGACAGAGTCGAAAACTGTTTTTT
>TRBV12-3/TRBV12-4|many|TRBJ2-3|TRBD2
CASSLTSGGATDTQYF
TGTGCCAGCAGCCTCACTAGCGGGGGGGCCACAGATACGCAGTATTTT
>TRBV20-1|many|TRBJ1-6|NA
CSASYYNSPLHF
TGCAGTGCGAGCTACTATAATTCACCCCTCCACTTT
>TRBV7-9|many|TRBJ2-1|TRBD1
CASSAYRGLDNEQFF
TGTGCCAGCAGCGCTTACAGGGGGCTCGACAATGAGCAGTTCTTC
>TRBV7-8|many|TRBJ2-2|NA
CASSLTGILTGELFF
TGTGCCAGCAGCTTAACCGGGATCCTCACCGGGGAGCTGTTTTTT